The 30 T cell receptor beta chains below all came from one sample that was sequenced in a study of T cell responses to AZD1222 COVID-19 vaccine (dated by TCRdb to about 2021). Taken with the paper, the label for time point translates to: about 28 days (+/-7) after the second vaccine dose. Receptor libraries were prepared by the immunoSEQ multiplex PCR assay. TCRdb provides this immuneACCESS table in a form limited to in-frame rearrangements. Some clones are lacking; in checked studies, under half of them reflect an unresolved V gene, and why the rest are absent is not known. The sample includes roughly 150,000 clones, with roughly 85% observed a single time. The leading ten clones occupy less than 1.3% of the sample. The specimen was peripheral blood, collected 28 days after the second AZD1222 dose. These receptor sequences come from an adult who received the AZD1222 COVID-19 vaccine.

In this sample, this clone turned up a few times. The V call is TRBV6-5, the J call TRBJ2-7, with 7 bases matching TRBD1. Losses at the gene ends were 7 bases for V and 1 base for J; bases not matched to a gene: 10. The CDR3 totals 15 residues. Germline V gene lookup returns CDR1 MNHEY and CDR2 SVGAGI. Here the CDR3 DNA reads TGTGCCAGCACTCCACCAGGGGGTCTATCCTACGAGCAGTACTTC. This encodes CASTPPGGLSYEQYF.

This rearrangement joins TRBV5-1 to TRBJ2-3; D unresolved. Trimming removed 1 base from V and 2 bases from J, with 8 bases in between. The V gene's germline CDR1 is SGHRS and CDR2 YFSETQ. CDR3 size: 14 residues. The CDR3 nucleotides are TGCGCCAGCAGCTTGTCGACTTACACAGATACGCAGTATTTT. Its translation: CASSLSTYTDTQYF.

As concerns this clone: This specimen includes other DNA sequences encoding the same CDR3. The CDR3 DNA reads TGTGCCAGTAGTATAGGTGGGGGAGAGACCCAGTACTTC. Amino acids: CASSIGGGETQYF. The rearrangement uses TRBV19 and TRBJ2-5, with D perhaps TRBD1 or TRBD2 (5 bases each). With 1 base removed from V and 4 bases from J, the gap between germline ends came to 7 bases. The CDR3 has 13 residues. From germline, CDR1 is LNHDA and CDR2 SQIVND (reference sequence).

This clone showed up just once. This chain connects TRBV6-6 to TRBJ2-2; tentative D call: TRBD2 (7 bases). V was trimmed by 6 bases and J by 7 bases, leaving 15 bases between them. The length of the CDR3 is 14 residues. Germline CDR1 MNHNY, CDR2 SVGAGI (reference sequence). CDR3 sequence (DNA): TGTGCCAGCAGCACGGGGGGCTACGGCGGGGAGCTGTTTTTT. This translates into CASSTGGYGGELFF.

The V call is TRBV4-3, the J call TRBJ1-3, with no clear D. In germline, CDR1 is LGHNA, CDR2 YSLEER. The V end was cut by 4 bases, the J end by 3 bases, with 19 bases between. The CDR3 consists of 17 residues. CDR3 DNA: TGCGCCAGCAGCCCATGGGCTCTACCGGGAGGTGGAAACACCATATATTTT. Translated: CASSPWALPGGGNTIYF.

The V gene is TRBV5-5, the J gene TRBJ1-6; TRBD1 matches 9 bases. CDR1 SGHKS and CDR2 YYEKEE come from the germline V gene (reference sequence). Trimming removed 4 bases from V and 3 bases from J; junction bases left unmatched: 8. The CDR3 contains 17 residues. Here the CDR3 reads CASSAWRGQGYNSPLHF. The CDR3 DNA reads TGTGCCAGCAGCGCATGGAGGGGACAGGGCTATAATTCACCCCTCCACTTT.

The J gene is TRBJ2-3, the V gene TRBV2; TRBD2 might be the D (7 bases). The CDR3 extends over 15 amino acids. The germline gives CDR1 SNHLY, CDR2 FYNNEI. V was clipped by 0 bases and J by 3 bases, with 10 bases between them. The CDR3 reads CASSEAGGRTDTQYF. Here the CDR3 DNA reads TGTGCCAGCAGTGAAGCGGGGGGGCGGACAGATACGCAGTATTTT.

The chain uses TRBV7-2 and TRBJ2-7; TRBD1 agrees at 9 bases. The germline V gene encodes CDR1 SGHTA and CDR2 FQGNSA. CDR3 length equals 14 residues. The V and J ends lost 5 bases and 7 bases, in that order; junction bases with no gene match: 9. As DNA, the CDR3 is TGTGCCAGCAGCGCACACAGGGGGCCCAGGGAGCAGTACTTC. This codes for CASSAHRGPREQYF.

J is TRBJ2-1 and V is TRBV10-3, with D possibly TRBD2 on 6 matching bases. Germline CDR1 reads ENHRY; CDR2 reads SYGVKD. Trimming took 0 bases from V and 3 from J, leaving 12 bases between them. The CDR3 is made up of 16 amino acids. The CDR3 bases are TGTGCCATCAGTGAGTCGGTGGACTATGGCTACAATGAGCAGTTCTTC. This gives the protein CAISESVDYGYNEQFF.

The chain employs TRBV6-1 and TRBJ2-7, with a weak D call TRBD1 (5 bases). The CDR3 sequence is 14 residues long. CDR1 and CDR2 (germline): MNHNS, SASEGT. Trimming pared 1 base from V and 11 bases from J, leaving 18 bases between. The CDR3 loop is CASSEGSGLTEEYF. The CDR3, as DNA: TGTGCCAGCAGTGAAGGGTCAGGGCTCACTGAGGAGTACTTC.

This chain's CDR3 is CASSLNGLGAFF. The CDR3 DNA reads as TGTGCCAGCAGTTTAAATGGGCTGGGGGCTTTCTTT. This sequence joins TRBV12-3 or TRBV12-4 and TRBJ1-1; D not resolved. V was cut by 2 bases and J by 11 bases, with 12 bases left in between. The CDR3 has 12 amino acids.

V gene TRBV6-1 combines with J gene TRBJ1-2; TRBD1 might be the D (6 bases). This CDR3 has 14 residues. CDR1 is MNHNS, CDR2 SASEGT, per germline. V was clipped by 1 base and J by 6 bases, with 12 bases between them. In nucleotides, the CDR3 is TGTGCCAGCAGTGAAGGCGGGGCAGGGGATGGCTACACCTTC. This codes for CASSEGGAGDGYTF.

The rearrangement joins TRBV30 to TRBJ1-6; 7 bases agree with TRBD1. Per germline, CDR1 GTSNPN and CDR2 SVGIG (reference sequence). The ends lost 5 bases at V and 2 bases at J; junction bases unmatched: 6. The CDR3 sequence is 15 residues long. This CDR3 reads CAWAIGTAYNSPLHF. The CDR3 bases are TGTGCCTGGGCAATCGGGACAGCCTATAATTCACCCCTCCACTTT.

This chain joins TRBV3-1 (or the pseudogene TRBV3-2) and TRBJ2-5; D is possibly TRBD2 (6 bases). V lost 2 bases to trimming and J lost 2 bases, with 15 bases between them. CDR1 and CDR2 from the germline V gene are LGHDT and YNNKEL (reference sequence). The CDR3 sequence is 16 residues long. This chain's CDR3 is CASSQKRLALQETQYF. The CDR3 bases are TGTGCCAGCAGCCAAAAGCGTCTAGCGCTACAAGAGACCCAGTACTTC.

The chain recombines TRBV10-3 with TRBJ1-1; D ambiguous. In germline, CDR1 is ENHRY, CDR2 SYGVKD. V was shortened by 8 bases and J by 3 bases, with 13 bases between the two germline ends. CDR3 length: 13 amino acids. The CDR3, as DNA: TGTGCCATCGGCCAAAACGCGGACACTGAAGCTTTCTTT. Translated: CAIGQNADTEAFF.

This chain links TRBV3-1 (or the pseudogene TRBV3-2) with TRBJ2-7, with 9 bases aligning to TRBD1. Looked up from germline, CDR1 is LGHDT and CDR2 is YNNKEL (reference sequence). The V and J ends lost 0 bases and 2 bases, in that order; junction bases with no gene match: 5. This CDR3 has 16 amino acids. The CDR3 bases are TGTGCCAGCAGCCAAGATGGGGGGACAGGGCCCTACGAGCAGTACTTC. As protein: CASSQDGGTGPYEQYF.

This clone was seen just once. The J gene is TRBJ2-3, the V gene TRBV13; TRBD2 agrees at 12 bases. V shed 3 bases and J 6 bases; nucleotides not matched to a gene: 10. Germline-derived CDR1 and CDR2 are PRHDT and FYEKMQ (reference sequence). The CDR3 contains 17 residues. CDR3 in DNA: TGTGCCAGCAGCTTGGGGGCCCTAGCGGGGGGGCCGGATACGCAGTATTTT. It specifies CASSLGALAGGPDTQYF.

This chain links TRBV6-5 with TRBJ1-2; D is undetermined. Germline V gene data show CDR1 as MNHEY and CDR2 as SVGAGI. The V and J ends lost 6 bases and 1 base respectively, with 9 bases between them. CDR3 size: 13 residues. The CDR3 nucleotides are TGTGCCAGCAGGCCCGAGCTTAACTATGGCTACACCTTC. Protein: CASRPELNYGYTF.

The chain recombines TRBV6-5 with TRBJ1-2; 9 bases are shared with TRBD1. Looked up from germline, CDR1 is MNHEY and CDR2 is SVGAGI. The CDR3 loop spans 14 amino acids. The V segment lost 1 base and the J segment 5 bases; nucleotides outside the gene matches: 2. This CDR3 is CASSYLGQGYGYTF. DNA for the CDR3: TGTGCCAGCAGTTACTTGGGACAGGGTTATGGCTACACCTTC.

The chain couples TRBV2 to TRBJ1-2; the D gene is possibly TRBD1 (6 bases). Deletions cut 6 bases from V and 2 bases from J, with 13 bases between. CDR1 SNHLY and CDR2 FYNNEI come from the germline V gene. CDR3 length equals 14 residues. CDR3 sequence: CASSPVGGNYGYTF. CDR3 sequence (DNA): TGTGCCAGCAGCCCCGTAGGGGGGAACTATGGCTACACCTTC.

J is TRBJ1-5 and V is TRBV7-9; possibly TRBD1 for D (6 bases). The V and J ends lost 5 bases and 5 bases respectively, with 19 bases between them. CDR1 and CDR2 from the germline V gene are SEHNR and FQNEAQ (reference sequence). The CDR3 contains 16 residues. In DNA form, the CDR3 reads TGTGCCAGCAGCAACCAAATGGGGGACAAGCATCAGCCCCAGCATTTT. It is translated as CASSNQMGDKHQPQHF.

This clone was seen more than once but under ten times. The V and J genes are TRBV12-3 or TRBV12-4 and TRBJ1-1; maybe TRBD1 (5 bases). Trimming removed 6 bases from V and 9 bases from J, with 17 bases in between. The CDR3 is 13 amino acids. In DNA, the CDR3 is TGTGCCAGCAGATACGACAGCCCCGGGAAAGCTTTCTTT. Translated, it gives CASRYDSPGKAFF.

J is TRBJ2-1 and V is TRBV19, with D unresolved. Germline V gene lookup returns CDR1 LNHDA and CDR2 SQIVND (reference sequence). The CDR3 extends over 13 amino acids. The V end lost 3 bases, the J end lost 9 bases, and 12 bases lay between the germline ends. DNA of the CDR3: TGTGCCAGTAGTATGTGGCCGGCAGTTGAGCAGTTCTTC. Its translation is CASSMWPAVEQFF.

The chain couples TRBV5-1 to TRBJ2-3; possible D gene TRBD1, 6 bases. The V gene's germline CDR1 is SGHRS and CDR2 YFSETQ. V gave up 5 bases and J gave up 10 bases, with 20 bases separating them. CDR3 length: 14 residues. Here the CDR3 reads CASRVGASTEAQYF. In DNA, the CDR3 is TGCGCCAGCAGGGTGGGGGCCTCCACGGAGGCGCAGTATTTT.

The rearrangement uses TRBV5-4 and TRBJ2-7, with 9 positions matching TRBD1. This CDR3 spans 15 amino acids. V lost 4 bases to trimming and J lost 2 bases; unmatched junction nucleotides: 7. Germline V CDR1 and CDR2: SGHNT, YYREEE (reference sequence). CDR3 amino acids: CASSNRDRVTYEQYF. The CDR3 coding sequence is TGTGCCAGCAGCAACCGGGACAGGGTAACCTACGAGCAGTACTTC.

This rearrangement joins TRBV6-2 or TRBV6-3 to TRBJ1-2, with a weak D call TRBD1 (6 bases). Between the trimmed V and J ends, which lost 2 bases and 13 bases, there was a span of 20 bases. Germline V gives CDR1 MNHEY, CDR2 SVGEGT. The CDR3 runs 14 residues. The CDR3 reads CASSYEGQPLGLTF. The CDR3 region has the DNA TGTGCCAGCAGTTACGAAGGACAGCCTCTGGGACTCACCTTC.

The gene calls are TRBV10-3 and TRBJ1-6; no clear D. Germline CDR1 ENHRY, CDR2 SYGVKD. The V end was cut by 4 bases, the J end by 7 bases, with 23 bases between. This CDR3 has 18 residues. The CDR3 spells CAISAVSVIYVPNSPLHF. CDR3 nucleotide sequence: TGTGCCATCAGTGCGGTCTCAGTTATTTACGTGCCCAATTCACCCCTCCACTTT.

V usage is TRBV11-2 and J usage is TRBJ2-5, with a possible D match to TRBD1 (6 bases). V gave up 5 bases and J gave up 2 bases, with 12 bases separating them. The CDR3 consists of 14 residues. Germline V lookup: CDR1 SGHAT, CDR2 FQNNGV. CDR3 amino acids: CASSTTGLQETQYF. The DNA for the CDR3 is TGTGCCAGCAGCACTACAGGGCTTCAAGAGACCCAGTACTTC. Complete variable domain (other parts from reference TRBV11-2 and TRBJ2-5): EAGVAQSPRYKIIEKRQSVAFWCNPISGHATLYWYQQILGQGPKLLIQFQNNGVVDDSQLPKDRFSAERLKGVDSTLKIQPAKLEDSAVYLCASSTTGLQETQYFGPGTRLLVL.

CDR3 coding DNA: TGCGCCAGCAGCACCGGTACCTACGAGCAGTACTTC. Its translation: CASSTGTYEQYF. This sequence joins TRBV5-1 and TRBJ2-7; D ambiguous. Germline loops: CDR1 SGHRS, CDR2 YFSETQ. Trimming took off 4 bases at V and 2 bases at J, with 7 bases between the two ends. CDR3 length equals 12 residues.

This sequence joins TRBV5-1 and TRBJ1-4, with TRBD1 identical over 12 bases. The CDR3 has 17 residues. V was clipped by 4 bases and J by 5 bases; unmatched bases: 9. CDR1 is SGHRS and CDR2 is YFSETQ in the germline V gene. The CDR3 loop reads CASSPEGTGGSNEKLFF. The CDR3 DNA is TGCGCCAGCAGCCCGGAAGGGACAGGGGGCAGCAATGAAAAACTGTTTTTT.